The 20 T cell receptor beta chains in this list originate from one sample, sequenced in a study of graft-versus-host responses after intestinal transplantation. The table came from immunoSEQ multiplex PCR; TCRdb's copy has only in-frame clones and leaves some out. The table shows approximately 80,000 clones, with roughly nine tenths occurring only once. Their cognate antigens are unknown. This specimen consisted of unstimulated CD4+ T cells sorted from spleen or lymph node cells, obtained before intestinal transplant. These receptors were obtained from a human donor who received an intestinal transplant.

For the CDR3, the DNA is TGTGCCAGCAGCGTACTACTAGCGGGCACAGATACGCAGTATTTT. Residues: CASSVLLAGTDTQYF. The V call is TRBV9, the J call TRBJ2-3, with TRBD2 matching 8 bases. The CDR3 is 15 residues long. V lost 1 base to trimming and J lost 1 base; unmatched junction nucleotides: 2. Per the germline V gene, CDR1 is SGDLS and CDR2 is YYNGEE.

The rearrangement links TRBV9 to TRBJ2-7; 11 bases match TRBD2. CDR1 is SGDLS and CDR2 is YYNGEE in the germline V gene. The CDR3 extends over 16 amino acids. Germline trimming cut 4 bases from V and 2 bases from J; bases unmatched to any gene: 8. The CDR3 DNA sequence: TGTGCCAGCAGCCCACTGACTAGCGGGACTACCTACGAGCAGTACTTC. Translated, it gives CASSPLTSGTTYEQYF.

The chain combines TRBV6-6 with TRBJ2-2; possibly TRBD1 for D (6 bases). The CDR3 loop spans 15 amino acids. Trimming removed 4 bases from V and 5 bases from J, with 14 bases in between. Germline-derived CDR1 and CDR2 are MNHNY and SVGAGI (reference sequence). CDR3 in amino acids: CASSFPGQQTGELFF. In nucleotides, the CDR3 is TGTGCCAGCAGTTTCCCTGGACAGCAAACCGGGGAGCTGTTTTTT.

The V gene is TRBV4-2, the J gene TRBJ2-3, with 10 bases that match TRBD2. There are 18 residues in the CDR3. Trimming at V came to 0 bases and at J to 0 bases, leaving 6 bases not matched to a gene. CDR1 LGHNA and CDR2 YNFKEQ come from the germline V gene. The CDR3 region has the DNA TGTGCCAGCAGCCAAGATACCCCTAGCGGGGGAAGCACAGATACGCAGTATTTT. Its protein is CASSQDTPSGGSTDTQYF.

CDR3 amino acids: CASSPSGSNQPQHF. CDR3 bases: TGTGCCAGCTCACCATCGGGGAGCAATCAGCCCCAGCATTTT. The chain recombines TRBV18 with TRBJ1-5; D call uncertain. Germline V gene sequence: CDR1 KGHSH, CDR2 LQKENI. V lost 2 bases and J lost 1, with 6 bases in between. This CDR3 spans 14 amino acids.

This chain connects TRBV29-1 to TRBJ1-3; TRBD1 might be the D (6 bases). The CDR3 has 13 amino acids. Trimming removed 6 bases at V and 2 bases at J, with 11 bases between. Germline values: CDR1 SQVTM, CDR2 ANQGSEA. CDR3 in DNA: TGCAGCGTACAGGGCTGGACTGGAAACACCATATATTTT. Amino acids: CSVQGWTGNTIYF.

The chain uses TRBV6-5 and TRBJ2-7; D may be TRBD1 (6 bases). The V end lost 6 bases, the J end lost 3 bases, and 18 bases lay between the germline ends. Looked up from germline, CDR1 is MNHEY and CDR2 is SVGAGI. CDR3 length: 15 amino acids. The CDR3 protein is CASSSYRAPLYEQYF. The CDR3 bases are TGTGCCAGCAGCTCCTACAGGGCCCCCCTCTACGAGCAGTACTTC.

The chain carries TRBV10-3 and TRBJ2-1; TRBD2 aligns across 9 bases. The length of the CDR3 is 16 residues. CDR1 is ENHRY, CDR2 SYGVKD, per germline. V was pared by 4 bases and J by 0 bases, with 4 bases of the junction left unmatched. CDR3 sequence: CAISAASGVSYNEQFF. CDR3 in DNA: TGTGCCATCAGTGCGGCTAGCGGGGTCTCCTACAATGAGCAGTTCTTC.

V and J are TRBV28 and TRBJ1-1, with 7 bases lining up with TRBD1. The CDR3 has 13 amino acids. Germline V CDR1 and CDR2: MDHEN, SYDVKM. V dropped 3 bases and J dropped 4; count of bases not matched to a gene: 2. The CDR3 coding sequence is TGTGCCAGCAGTTTTGCAGGGGGCACTGAAGCTTTCTTT. Residues: CASSFAGGTEAFF.

V usage is TRBV10-3 and J usage is TRBJ2-5, with TRBD2 matching over 13 bases. Germline V CDR1 and CDR2: ENHRY, SYGVKD. V shed 6 bases, J shed 1 base, and the junction held 2 bases outside the gene matches. The length of the CDR3 is 15 residues. The CDR3 region is CAIRGTSGTQETQYF. CDR3 in DNA: TGTGCCATCAGGGGGACTAGCGGGACCCAAGAGACCCAGTACTTC.

The chain combines TRBV19 with TRBJ1-2, with no clear D. V lost 9 bases and J 3 bases, leaving 11 bases between the germline ends. CDR1 and CDR2 from the germline V gene are LNHDA and SQIVND (reference sequence). CDR3 length: 12 residues. The CDR3 sequence: CASGETYYGYTF. As DNA, the CDR3 is TGTGCCAGCGGAGAGACGTACTATGGCTACACCTTC.

This clone was recorded once. The rearrangement joins TRBV21-1 to TRBJ1-5. TRBV21-1 is a pseudogene. The CDR3 sequence is 17 residues long. As DNA, the CDR3 is TGTGCCAGCAGCAAAGGCTCCAGCGTCAATAGCAATCAGCCCCAGCATTTT. Translating gives CASSKGSSVNSNQPQHF.

The DNA of the CDR3 is TGTGCCAGCAGCGTTGGTGGGACAGGGTACGAGCAGTACTTC. Translation: CASSVGGTGYEQYF. The chain recombines TRBV6-1 with TRBJ2-7; 9 positions agree with TRBD1. The CDR3 sequence is 14 residues long. V lost 6 bases and J lost 4; bases outside the gene matches: 7. Germline CDR1 reads MNHNS; CDR2 reads SASEGT.

The chain carries TRBV18 and TRBJ2-3; a possible D gene is TRBD1 (6 bases). The CDR3 contains 16 residues. Germline V CDR1 and CDR2: KGHSH, LQKENI. V lost 6 bases and J 0 bases, leaving 16 bases between the germline ends. The CDR3 DNA is TGTGCCAGCTCTCGAACAGAGGGGGTAAGCACAGATACGCAGTATTTT. This sequence encodes CASSRTEGVSTDTQYF.

A single count supports this clone. The chain links TRBV6-5 to TRBJ2-7; TRBD1 matches 9 bases. Germline CDR1 is MNHEY and CDR2 is SVGAGI. Trimming removed 7 bases from V and 2 bases from J; junction bases left unmatched: 9. The CDR3 covers 15 residues. CDR3 protein: CASKDRGLATYEQYF. In DNA form, the CDR3 reads TGTGCCAGCAAGGACAGGGGATTGGCCACCTACGAGCAGTACTTC.

The chain employs TRBV2 and TRBJ2-2; unclear D gene. This CDR3 region has 15 residues. V was trimmed by 3 bases and J by 4 bases, leaving 12 bases between them. CDR1 SNHLY and CDR2 FYNNEI come from the germline V gene. This chain's CDR3 is CASSERHSGTGELFF. CDR3 bases: TGTGCCAGCAGTGAGCGGCATTCGGGCACCGGGGAGCTGTTTTTT. Drawing the rest from reference TRBV2 and TRBJ2-2, the complete variable domain is EPEVTQTPSHQVTQMGQEVILRCVPISNHLYFYWYRQILGQKVEFLVSFYNNEISEKSEIFDDQFSVERPDGSNFTLKIRSTKLEDSAMYFCASSERHSGTGELFFGEGSRLTVL.

V usage is TRBV7-6 and J usage is TRBJ1-5, with 7 bases matching TRBD1. This CDR3 contains 13 residues. Trimming cost V 4 bases and J 5 bases; bases outside gene matches: 2. Germline assignment: CDR1 SGHVS and CDR2 FNYEAQ. CDR3 sequence reads: CASSSDRDQPQHF. The CDR3 bases are TGTGCCAGCAGCTCCGACAGGGATCAGCCCCAGCATTTT. Drawing the rest from reference TRBV7-6 and TRBJ1-5, the complete variable domain is GAGVSQSPRYKVTKRGQDVALRCDPISGHVSLYWYRQALGQGPEFLTYFNYEAQQDKSGLPNDRFSAERPEGSISTLTIQRTEQRDSAMYRCASSSDRDQPQHFGDGTRLSIL.

The chain links TRBV10-3 to TRBJ1-5; 7 bases match TRBD1. Trimming took 6 bases from V and 4 from J; bases not matched to a gene: 6. Germline CDR1 ENHRY, CDR2 SYGVKD. This CDR3 is built from 14 residues. The CDR3: CAISANRGNQPQHF. The DNA of the CDR3 is TGTGCCATCAGCGCGAACAGGGGAAATCAGCCCCAGCATTTT.

The J gene is TRBJ1-4, the V gene TRBV7-9; D unresolved. The CDR3 length is 12 residues. Germline CDR1 reads SEHNR; CDR2 reads FQNEAQ (reference sequence). Trimming took off 5 bases at V and 6 bases at J, with 7 bases between the two ends. The CDR3 sequence: CASSATDEKLFF. CDR3 DNA sequence: TGTGCCAGCAGCGCCACGGATGAAAAACTGTTTTTT.

The genes are TRBV7-2 and TRBJ1-5; D gene uncertain. The V end lost 4 bases, the J end lost 0 bases, and 4 bases lay between the germline ends. Germline CDR1 is SGHTA and CDR2 is FQGNSA. CDR3 length equals 13 residues. CDR3 protein: CASSSNSNQPQHF. In DNA, the CDR3 is TGTGCCAGCAGCTCTAATAGCAATCAGCCCCAGCATTTT. The entire variable domain, with the rest obtained from reference TRBV7-2 and TRBJ1-5, is as follows: GAGVSQSPSNKVTEKGKDVELRCDPISGHTALYWYRQSLGQGLEFLIYFQGNSAPDKSGLPSDRFSAERTGGSVSTLTIQRTQQEDSAVYLCASSSNSNQPQHFGDGTRLSIL.